The next 32 T cell receptor beta chains were all read from a single sample in a study of T cells after yellow fever vaccination. TCRdb re-derived calls from the 5' RACE reads in MiXCR, one entry per CDR3 protein. This table holds 450,000 to 550,000 distinct CDR3 sequences, 15% to 20% found once. Here the sequenced sample was PBMCs, taken 15 days after the yellow fever booster vaccination. The receptors here all came from a man aged 25 to 40 who received the YFV17D yellow fever vaccine.

The chain carries TRBV7-2 and TRBJ2-5; a possible D gene is TRBD1 (5 bases). Trimming shortened V by 5 bases and J by 5 bases, and 15 bases separated the two germline ends. Germline V lookup: CDR1 SGHTA, CDR2 FQGNSA. The CDR3 length is 14 residues. The CDR3 DNA sequence: TGTGCCAGCAGCATACAGGAGATTCTGGAGACCCAGTACTTC. It encodes CASSIQEILETQYF. Complete variable domain (other parts from reference TRBV7-2 and TRBJ2-5): GAGVSQSPSNKVTEKGKDVELRCDPISGHTALYWYRQSLGQGLEFLIYFQGNSAPDKSGLPSDRFSAERTGGSVSTLTIQRTQQEDSAVYLCASSIQEILETQYFGPGTRLLVL.

In this sample, this clonotype turned up a few times. The rearrangement uses TRBV13 and TRBJ2-7; D is possibly TRBD1 (5 bases). Germline values: CDR1 PRHDT, CDR2 FYEKMQ (reference sequence). The CDR3 sequence is 15 residues long. The germline V and J ends were trimmed by 3 bases and 1 base, with 13 bases remaining between them. The CDR3 sequence: CASSLPSDTSYEQYF. DNA of the CDR3: TGTGCCAGCAGCTTGCCGTCGGACACTTCCTACGAGCAGTACTTC.

This chain connects TRBV20-1 to TRBJ2-1; 8 bases map to TRBD2. CDR1 and CDR2 (germline): DFQATT, SNEGSKA (reference sequence). Trimming cost V 5 bases and J 6 bases; bases outside gene matches: 6. This CDR3 region has 13 residues. CDR3 sequence reads: CSAWTSKANEQFF. The CDR3 DNA sequence: TGCAGTGCTTGGACTAGCAAGGCCAATGAGCAGTTCTTC.

V is TRBV7-9 and J is TRBJ2-3; D is unclear. This CDR3 comprises 13 residues. CDR1 SEHNR and CDR2 FQNEAQ come from the germline V gene (reference sequence). V dropped 4 bases and J dropped 5 bases, with 10 bases sitting between them. CDR3 region: CASSSGVLDTQYF. The CDR3 DNA reads TGTGCCAGCAGCTCCGGCGTACTAGATACGCAGTATTTT.

Ten or more counts support this clonotype. Mismatch with germline at one junction end may stem from a read error. The chain combines TRBV7-7 with TRBJ2-1; 8 bases align to TRBD1. The CDR3 sequence is 14 residues long. CDR1 is SSHAT, CDR2 FNYEAQ, per germline (reference sequence). The CDR3 loop reads CASSLDRADNEQFF. DNA for the CDR3: TGTGCTAGCAGCTTGGACAGGGCCGACAATGAGCAGTTCTTC. Looking up the rest from reference TRBV7-7 and TRBJ2-1 gives the full variable domain: GAGVSQSPRYKVTKRGQDVTLRCDPISSHATLYWYQQALGQGPEFLTYFNYEAQPDKSGLPSDRFSAERPEGSISTLTIQRTEQRDSAMYRCASSLDRADNEQFFGPGTRLTVL.

This clonotype was counted only a few times. V gene TRBV5-1 combines with J gene TRBJ2-1; 11 bases fit TRBD2. The CDR3 sequence is 16 residues long. Germline lookup yields CDR1 SGHRS and CDR2 YFSETQ. V shed 5 bases and J 1 base; nucleotides not matched to a gene: 5. CDR3 bases: TGCGCCAGCAGAATAACTAGCGGGAGTTCCTACAATGAGCAGTTCTTC. Translated, it gives CASRITSGSSYNEQFF. Drawing the rest from reference TRBV5-1 and TRBJ2-1, the complete variable domain is KAGVTQTPRYLIKTRGQQVTLSCSPISGHRSVSWYQQTPGQGLQFLFEYFSETQRNKGNFPGRFSGRQFSNSRSEMNVSTLELGDSALYLCASRITSGSSYNEQFFGPGTRLTVL.

The chain recombines TRBV7-9 with TRBJ2-1; the D gene is possibly TRBD2 (6 bases). Per germline, CDR1 SEHNR and CDR2 FQNEAQ (reference sequence). V was pared by 1 base and J by 10 bases, with 8 bases between. This CDR3 comprises 12 residues. CDR3 in amino acids: CASSLVREEQFF. The CDR3 DNA reads TGTGCCAGCAGCTTAGTCCGGGAGGAGCAGTTCTTC.

The J gene is TRBJ2-5, the V gene TRBV29-1; maybe TRBD2 (6 bases). Germline V gene sequence: CDR1 SQVTM, CDR2 ANQGSEA. Trimming stripped 6 bases from V and 7 bases from J, with 21 bases between. The CDR3 loop spans 14 amino acids. The CDR3 loop reads CSVTRDSTRGTQYF. DNA of the CDR3: TGCAGCGTCACTCGGGACTCCACCCGGGGGACCCAGTACTTC.

There are a few counts of this clonotype. The chain joins TRBV30 to TRBJ2-5; 7 bases line up with TRBD2. The CDR3 has 14 residues. The V gene's germline CDR1 is GTSNPN and CDR2 SVGIG (reference sequence). J was trimmed by 8 bases and V by 3 bases; bases with no gene match: 12. In DNA form, the CDR3 reads TGTGCCTGGAGGGGGGGAGGGGCCGCCAGCACCCAGTACTTC. It is translated as CAWRGGGAASTQYF.

This chain links TRBV27 with TRBJ2-1, with 13 nucleotides matching TRBD2. The CDR3 runs to 15 residues. The germline V gene encodes CDR1 MNHEY and CDR2 SMNVEV (reference sequence). The junction had 6 bases not matched to a gene; V was cut back by 6 bases and J by 7 bases. CDR3 nucleotides: TGTGCCAGCAGACTTCAACTAGCGGGAGGGAATGAGCAGTTCTTC. This gives the protein CASRLQLAGGNEQFF.

This clonotype has more than one count but fewer than ten. The CDR3 DNA follows: TGCAGCGTTGAAGTAAGGAGCCTCGGCGATACGCAGTATTTT. This codes for CSVEVRSLGDTQYF. The V call is TRBV29-1, the J call TRBJ2-3; unclear D gene. There are 14 residues in the CDR3. Trimming removed 1 base from V and 6 bases from J, with 14 bases in between. Germline lookup yields CDR1 SQVTM and CDR2 ANQGSEA.

This chain uses TRBV7-2 with TRBJ2-5, with D possibly being TRBD2 (6 bases). The germline V gene has CDR1 SGHTA and CDR2 FQGNSA. V gave up 0 bases and J gave up 5 bases, with 13 bases separating them. The CDR3 loop spans 15 amino acids. The DNA of the CDR3 is TGTGCCAGCAGCTTAGCTGGGCTAGCGCGGGAGACCCAGTACTTC. It translates to CASSLAGLARETQYF. Full variable domain (outside the CDR3, taken from reference TRBV7-2 and TRBJ2-5): GAGVSQSPSNKVTEKGKDVELRCDPISGHTALYWYRQSLGQGLEFLIYFQGNSAPDKSGLPSDRFSAERTGGSVSTLTIQRTQQEDSAVYLCASSLAGLARETQYFGPGTRLLVL.

The chain uses TRBV7-8 and TRBJ2-5; D may be TRBD2 (5 bases). Per the germline V gene, CDR1 is SGHVS and CDR2 is FQNEAQ. CDR3 size: 14 residues. V was pared by 0 bases and J by 9 bases, with 14 bases between. CDR3 nucleotide sequence: TGTGCCAGCAGCTTAGCTGGACTCCCCGAGGCCCAGTACTTC. Encoded protein: CASSLAGLPEAQYF.

A few counts support this clonotype. The chain recombines TRBV7-2 with TRBJ2-7; 9 bases are shared with TRBD2. The germline V gene encodes CDR1 SGHTA and CDR2 FQGNSA. There are 14 residues in the CDR3. V shed 6 bases and J 1 base; nucleotides not matched to a gene: 4. The CDR3 region has the DNA TGTGCCAGCAGTTCTAGCGGGACATCCTACGAGCAGTACTTC. It is translated as CASSSSGTSYEQYF.

Only a few counts were recorded for this clonotype. The chain joins TRBV24-1 to TRBJ2-2, with D perhaps matching TRBD2 (6 bases). Between the trimmed V and J ends, which lost 0 bases and 1 base, there was a span of 11 bases. Per germline, CDR1 KGHDR and CDR2 SFDVKD. CDR3 length equals 17 residues. The CDR3 sequence: CATSDLLFGGNTGELFF. The DNA for the CDR3 is TGTGCCACCAGTGATTTGTTATTCGGGGGGAACACCGGGGAGCTGTTTTTT.

V is TRBV5-1 and J is TRBJ2-7; TRBD1 might be the D (5 bases). The length of the CDR3 is 17 residues. Trimming removed 0 bases at V and 3 bases at J, with 19 bases between. The germline V gene has CDR1 SGHRS and CDR2 YFSETQ. The CDR3 bases are TGCGCCAGCAGCTTGGTGCCCGGAGACAGTTTCCGCTACGAGCAGTACTTC. This encodes CASSLVPGDSFRYEQYF. The complete variable domain, with remaining parts taken from reference TRBV5-1 and TRBJ2-7, reads KAGVTQTPRYLIKTRGQQVTLSCSPISGHRSVSWYQQTPGQGLQFLFEYFSETQRNKGNFPGRFSGRQFSNSRSEMNVSTLELGDSALYLCASSLVPGDSFRYEQYFGPGTRLTVT.

V is TRBV11-2 and J is TRBJ2-2; D is unclear. Germline CDR1 reads SGHAT; CDR2 reads FQNNGV. V shed 5 bases and J shed 2 bases, with 6 bases lying between them. The CDR3 consists of 13 residues. Written as DNA, the CDR3 is TGTGCCAGCAGCGCCCGAAACACCGGGGAGCTGTTTTTT. Its protein product is CASSARNTGELFF.

This chain joins TRBV15 and TRBJ2-7; 7 bases agree with TRBD2. The J segment lost 1 base and the V segment lost 0 bases, leaving 9 bases of the junction unmatched. Germline V gene lookup returns CDR1 LNHNV and CDR2 YYDKDF (reference sequence). The CDR3 is made up of 17 amino acids. The CDR3, as DNA: TGTGCCACCAGCAGAGATTCGGCTGGGGGGGTGTCCTACGAGCAGTACTTC. Amino acids: CATSRDSAGGVSYEQYF.

This rearrangement joins TRBV20-1 to TRBJ2-2; unclear D gene. Trimming shortened V by 3 bases and J by 7 bases, and 9 bases separated the two germline ends. The CDR3 is 12 amino acids. CDR1 is DFQATT, CDR2 SNEGSKA, per germline (reference sequence). The CDR3 spells CSASISVGELFF. CDR3 sequence (DNA): TGCAGTGCTAGTATCAGCGTCGGGGAGCTGTTTTTT.

This chain links TRBV5-4 with TRBJ2-5; 12 positions match TRBD2. Germline trimming cut 3 bases from V and 1 base from J; bases unmatched to any gene: 1. The V gene's germline CDR1 is SGHNT and CDR2 YYREEE (reference sequence). The CDR3 is 15 residues long. The CDR3 DNA follows: TGTGCCAGCAGCTGGACTAGCGGGATCCAAGAGACCCAGTACTTC. It encodes CASSWTSGIQETQYF.

This clonotype came up a few times. The gene calls are TRBV6-5 and TRBJ2-1; 8 nucleotides line up with TRBD1. This CDR3 contains 15 residues. With 4 bases clipped from V and 5 bases from J, the junction kept 7 bases outside the gene matches. Germline-derived CDR1 and CDR2 are MNHEY and SVGAGI. CDR3 sequence reads: CASSLVGTGHNEQFF. The CDR3 DNA reads TGTGCCAGCAGTTTAGTGGGGACAGGCCACAATGAGCAGTTCTTC.

V and J are TRBV12-3 or TRBV12-4 and TRBJ2-3; no clear D. V was trimmed by 5 bases and J by 5 bases, leaving 14 bases between them. The CDR3 is 14 residues long. The CDR3 region is CASSLNLPKDTQYF. CDR3 bases: TGTGCCAGCAGTCTAAACCTCCCCAAAGATACGCAGTATTTT.

The rearrangement links TRBV6-1 to TRBJ2-1, with a weak D call TRBD1 (8 bases). In germline, CDR1 is MNHNS, CDR2 SASEGT. V gave up 6 bases and J gave up 13 bases, with 28 bases separating them. CDR3 length equals 16 residues. The CDR3 sequence is CASSHRGGAAALGQFF. CDR3 DNA sequence: TGTGCCAGCAGCCACAGGGGGGGGGCGGCCGCCTTGGGTCAGTTCTTC.

The rearrangement joins TRBV20-1 to TRBJ1-1, with 8 bases identical to TRBD1. This CDR3 has 14 residues. V was pared by 6 bases and J by 7 bases, with 13 bases of the junction left unmatched. CDR1 is DFQATT, CDR2 SNEGSKA, per germline (reference sequence). The CDR3: CSAPGTGLWGEAFF. The CDR3 DNA reads TGCAGTGCCCCTGGGACAGGTTTATGGGGTGAAGCTTTCTTT.

V and J are TRBV29-1 and TRBJ1-2, with D hard to call. The length of the CDR3 is 13 residues. Germline loops: CDR1 SQVTM, CDR2 ANQGSEA. V was cut by 4 bases and J by 0 bases, with 9 bases left in between. CDR3 coding DNA: TGCAGCGTTGGAGACGGAGCTAACTATGGCTACACCTTC. Amino acids: CSVGDGANYGYTF.

In regard to this clonotype: A junction boundary mismatches the germline segment, possibly from a read error. This chain joins TRBV5-6 and TRBJ2-7; maybe TRBD1 (7 bases). This CDR3 is 15 amino acids long. The germline gives CDR1 SGHDT, CDR2 YYEEEE. DNA for the CDR3: TGTGCCAGCAGATTGGCCGGGACAGACCCCGGGGGCAAGCACTTC. Amino acid sequence: CASRLAGTDPGGKHF.

J is TRBJ2-2 and V is TRBV29-1, with a weak D call TRBD2 (5 bases). The CDR3 has 15 residues. Germline V gene lookup returns CDR1 SQVTM and CDR2 ANQGSEA. Deletions cut 2 bases from V and 4 bases from J, with 14 bases between. DNA for the CDR3: TGCAGCGTTGAACACTGGGATCGGGGCACCGGGGAGCTGTTTTTT. It encodes CSVEHWDRGTGELFF.

This rearrangement joins TRBV20-1 to TRBJ2-1; perhaps D is TRBD1 or TRBD2 (5 bases each). This CDR3 has 14 amino acids. Germline V lookup: CDR1 DFQATT, CDR2 SNEGSKA (reference sequence). Between the trimmed V and J ends, which lost 6 bases and 2 bases, there was a span of 14 bases. The CDR3 protein is CSARWGSAYNEQFF. The CDR3 nucleotides read TGCAGTGCCCGGTGGGGGAGCGCCTACAATGAGCAGTTCTTC.

In this sample, this clonotype turned up a few times. The chain combines TRBV7-9 with TRBJ2-5, with TRBD1 as a possible D gene (7 bases). The CDR3 has 14 amino acids. Trimming pared 4 bases from V and 3 bases from J, leaving 12 bases between. CDR1 is SEHNR and CDR2 is FQNEAQ in the germline V gene (reference sequence). In nucleotides, the CDR3 is TGTGCCAGCAGCTACCCCAGGGGGGAAGAGACCCAGTACTTC. Protein: CASSYPRGEETQYF. Looking up the rest from reference TRBV7-9 and TRBJ2-5 gives the full variable domain: DTGVSQNPRHKITKRGQNVTFRCDPISEHNRLYWYRQTLGQGPEFLTYFQNEAQLEKSRLLSDRFSAERPKGSFSTLEIQRTEQGDSAMYLCASSYPRGEETQYFGPGTRLLVL.

There are a few counts of this clonotype. The chain has TRBV5-6 and TRBJ2-1; perhaps TRBD2 as D (6 bases). The germline V gene has CDR1 SGHDT and CDR2 YYEEEE. V lost 6 bases and J lost 0, with 10 bases in between. The CDR3 has 14 amino acids. The CDR3 region has the DNA TGTGCCAGCACCCGACTAGACTCCTACAATGAGCAGTTCTTC. It specifies CASTRLDSYNEQFF.

This clonotype has ten or more counts. The chain joins TRBV12-3 or TRBV12-4 to TRBJ2-1; 9 bases fit TRBD2. Unmatched junction bases numbered 4, after V lost 7 bases and J lost 0 bases. The CDR3 covers 15 residues. DNA for the CDR3: TGTGCCAGCATCTATAGCGGGAGCTCCTACAATGAGCAGTTCTTC. It yields the protein CASIYSGSSYNEQFF.

The rearrangement joins TRBV7-9 to TRBJ2-3; perhaps TRBD2 as D (6 bases). The ends were cut back, 3 bases at V and 7 bases at J, with 14 bases in the middle. CDR1 SEHNR and CDR2 FQNEAQ come from the germline V gene (reference sequence). The CDR3 covers 14 residues. The DNA for the CDR3 is TGTGCCAGCAGCTTTGGAGGGCAGCAACATACGCAGTATTTT. This gives the protein CASSFGGQQHTQYF.